This T cell receptor (beta chain) was identified during a study of shared clonotypes between healthy human individuals. With regard to this clone: The antigen remains unidentified.

Profiled with immunoSEQ multiplex PCR; TCRdb holds only in-frame clones, not every one. The sample records millions of clones, approximately 94% being singletons. The study, taken as a whole, reports: Sampling was confined to blood; repertoires within tissues likely differ.

This TCR derives from a man aged 18 to 35 in good health. Material: naive CD4+ T cells sorted from blood. Subset indicated: CD45RA+ positively selected.

In nucleotides, the CDR3 is TGTGCCAGCAGCCCCGGGGGAGCGGGAGTCAATGAGCAGTTCTTC. Translating gives CASSPGGAGVNEQFF. The chain uses TRBV7-9 and TRBJ2-1, with 8 nucleotides matching TRBD2. The CDR3 extends over 15 amino acids. V trimming: 5 bases; J trimming: 6 bases; junction bases outside the gene matches: 9. Germline values: CDR1 SEHNR, CDR2 FQNEAQ (reference sequence).